This T cell receptor (beta chain) was captured in a study of OX40 agonist ivuxolimab in advanced cancers. Overall study context: Every patient in dose escalation had hepatocellular carcinoma, melanoma, renal cell or head and neck cancer.

Study-wide results and limits: Expanded clones belonging to CD8+ T cells outnumbered, on average, those of CD4+.

Germline V lookup: CDR1 MGHRA, CDR2 YSYEKL. The CDR3 runs 16 residues. Trimming pared 4 bases from V and 1 base from J, leaving 13 bases between. Assay used: immunoSEQ multiplex PCR; TCRdb lists only in-frame clones, some missing. In the table there are about 37,000 clones, around 83% of which are singletons. This clone was seen only once. What it recognizes is unknown. Systemic immunosuppression or autoimmune disease history was grounds to exclude patients. This sequence was found in an adult with an advanced solid tumor such as melanoma, head and neck, liver or kidney cancer. The source material was CD4+ or CD8+ T cells sorted from blood, sampled in a trial of the OX40 agonist ivuxolimab. V and J are TRBV4-1 and TRBJ2-2; no definite D call. CDR3 nucleotide sequence: TGCGCCAGCAGCCCCCAGTGGCGTGGGAACACCGGGGAGCTGTTTTTT. This translates into CASSPQWRGNTGELFF.